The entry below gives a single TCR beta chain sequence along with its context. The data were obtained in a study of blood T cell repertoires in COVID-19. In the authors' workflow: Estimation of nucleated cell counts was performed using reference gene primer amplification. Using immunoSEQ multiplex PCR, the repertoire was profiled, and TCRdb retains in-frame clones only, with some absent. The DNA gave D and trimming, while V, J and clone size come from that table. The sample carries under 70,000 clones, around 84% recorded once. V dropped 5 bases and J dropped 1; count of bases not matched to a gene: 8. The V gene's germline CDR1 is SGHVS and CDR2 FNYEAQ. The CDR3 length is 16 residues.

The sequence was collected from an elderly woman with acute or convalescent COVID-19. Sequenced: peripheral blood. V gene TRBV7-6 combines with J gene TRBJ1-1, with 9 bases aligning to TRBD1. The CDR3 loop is CASSPRTGVTNTEAFF. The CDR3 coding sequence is TGTGCCAGCAGCCCGAGGACAGGGGTAACGAACACTGAAGCTTTCTTT.